A single sample is the source of the 5 T cell receptor beta chains below, sequenced in a study of T cell responses to AZD1222 COVID-19 vaccine (dated by TCRdb to about 2021). The label giving this sample's time point can be read as: baseline before first vaccination. The treatment or condition label corresponds to: meningococcal conjugate vaccine given as trial control. The library was produced with the immunoSEQ multiplex PCR assay. The immuneACCESS repertoire file appears here via TCRdb, limited to in-frame rearrangements. These files lack a portion of the clones; in checked studies, under half of the deficit traces to unresolved V genes, and the cause of the others is not known. A total of fewer than 250,000 clones appear in this sample, approximately 94% of them only once. The ten top clones hold approximately 1% of the sample. This material consisted of peripheral blood, taken on day 0 of MenACWY control vaccination. All receptors derive from an adult in good health.

This chain connects TRBV5-5 to TRBJ2-7; 11 bases match TRBD2. Trimming removed 5 bases from V and 2 bases from J; junction bases left unmatched: 6. Looked up from germline, CDR1 is SGHKS and CDR2 is YYEKEE (reference sequence). The CDR3 covers 15 residues. CDR3 in amino acids: CASRPLAGATYEQYF. DNA of the CDR3: TGTGCCAGCAGACCACTAGCGGGGGCGACCTACGAGCAGTACTTC.

The chain links TRBV6-4 to TRBJ1-1, with a weak D call TRBD1 (6 bases). Germline V lookup: CDR1 MRHNA, CDR2 SNTAGT. Trimming pared 3 bases from V and 3 bases from J, leaving 14 bases between. There are 15 residues in the CDR3. CDR3 loop: CASSEGAQGDTEAFF. The CDR3 region has the DNA TGTGCCAGCAGTGAGGGGGCTCAAGGCGACACTGAAGCTTTCTTT.

The V and J genes are TRBV6-5 and TRBJ1-1, with TRBD1 identical over 7 bases. Germline V gene sequence: CDR1 MNHEY, CDR2 SVGAGI. The CDR3 is 14 residues long. The V gene end was trimmed by 4 bases and the J gene end by 1 base; junction bases not matched to a gene: 3. The CDR3 spells CASSLTGRNTEAFF. DNA for the CDR3: TGTGCCAGCAGTTTGACAGGGCGGAACACTGAAGCTTTCTTT.

This chain uses TRBV20-1 with TRBJ2-1; the D is unclear. V lost 3 bases and J 6 bases, leaving 6 bases between the germline ends. The germline V gene encodes CDR1 DFQATT and CDR2 SNEGSKA (reference sequence). The CDR3 spans 11 residues. The DNA of the CDR3 is TGCAGTGCTAGGTCTAGCAATGAGCAGTTCTTC. Translating it yields CSARSSNEQFF.

The chain joins TRBV6-6 to TRBJ2-3; TRBD2 aligns across 8 bases. CDR3 size: 16 residues. V dropped 5 bases and J dropped 8; count of bases not matched to a gene: 15. The germline CDR1 and CDR2 sequences are MNHNY and SVGAGI (reference sequence). This CDR3 is CASSQASGGSSGTQYF. In DNA form, the CDR3 reads TGTGCCAGCAGTCAAGCGTCGGGGGGGTCCTCCGGTACGCAGTATTTT.